This T cell receptor (beta chain) originates from a study of patients and donors after allogeneic stem cell transplantation. TCRdb analysed the RT-PCR reads with MiXCR anew, one entry per CDR3 protein. The sample lists tens of thousands of distinct CDR3 sequences, 40% to 60% occurring once. The CDR3 has 13 residues. V was shortened by 0 bases and J by 8 bases, with 10 bases between the two germline ends. Germline V gene lookup returns CDR1 DFQATT and CDR2 SNEGSKA (reference sequence). The sequencing sample was made of blood, either unsorted or a sorted T cell fraction (not recorded which). The chain is built from TRBV20-1 and TRBJ1-4; D is ambiguous. This sequence originates from a human donor who was either an allogeneic HSCT recipient or a stem cell or donor lymphocyte infusion donor (not recorded which). It is not recorded whose cells these are; they may come from a transplant donor. This CDR3 reads CSARDSVKEKLFF. The CDR3, as DNA: TGCAGTGCTAGAGATTCTGTGAAGGAAAAACTGTTTTTT.